Below are 2 T cell receptor beta chains sequenced from a single sample in a study of cytomegalovirus exposure and HLA in healthy donors. PCR amplification relied on 60 Vbeta primers (plus 13 Jbeta primers). Assay: immunoSEQ multiplex PCR; the TCRdb copy retains only in-frame clones and omits some. The sample lists about 100,000 clones, over 70% occurring once. The specimen sequenced was PBMCs. Receptors originate from a man between 45 and 60 years old in good health and CMV-seronegative.

This chain uses TRBV4-3 with TRBJ1-1, with no clear D. Germline CDR1 LGHNA, CDR2 YSLEER. This CDR3 comprises 14 residues. Trimming left V 0 bases short and J 4 bases short, with 9 bases between. The DNA of the CDR3 is TGCGCCAGCAGCCAAGATCCAGCGGGCACTGAAGCTTTCTTT. Translation gives CASSQDPAGTEAFF.

This chain links TRBV6-1 with TRBJ2-1; 10 nucleotides line up with TRBD1. The CDR3 contains 17 residues. Germline CDR1 reads MNHNS; CDR2 reads SASEGT. V lost 4 bases to trimming and J lost 7 bases; unmatched junction nucleotides: 13. CDR3 nucleotides: TGTGCCAGCAGTGGAATCCTCGGGACAGGGGTGGGGAATGAGCAGTTCTTC. Translated: CASSGILGTGVGNEQFF.